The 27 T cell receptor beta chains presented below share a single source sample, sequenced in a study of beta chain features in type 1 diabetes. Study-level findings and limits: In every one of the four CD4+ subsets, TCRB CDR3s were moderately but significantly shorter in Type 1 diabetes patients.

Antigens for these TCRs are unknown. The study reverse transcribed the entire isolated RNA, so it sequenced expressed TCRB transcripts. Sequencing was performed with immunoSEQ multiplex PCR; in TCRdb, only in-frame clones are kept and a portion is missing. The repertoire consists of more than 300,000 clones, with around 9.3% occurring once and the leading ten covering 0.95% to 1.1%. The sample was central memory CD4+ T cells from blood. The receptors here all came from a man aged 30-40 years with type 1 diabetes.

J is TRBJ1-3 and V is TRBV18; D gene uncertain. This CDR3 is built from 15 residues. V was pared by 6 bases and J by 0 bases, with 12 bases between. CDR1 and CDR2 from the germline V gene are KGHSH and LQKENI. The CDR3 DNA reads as TGTGCCAGCTCGTGGACGGAAGACTCTGGAAACACCATATATTTT. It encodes CASSWTEDSGNTIYF. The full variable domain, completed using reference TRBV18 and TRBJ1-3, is NAGVMQNPRHLVRRRGQEARLRCSPMKGHSHVYWYRQLPEEGLKFMVYLQKENIIDESGMPKERFSAEFPKEGPSILRIQQVVRGDSAAYFCASSWTEDSGNTIYFGEGSWLTVV.

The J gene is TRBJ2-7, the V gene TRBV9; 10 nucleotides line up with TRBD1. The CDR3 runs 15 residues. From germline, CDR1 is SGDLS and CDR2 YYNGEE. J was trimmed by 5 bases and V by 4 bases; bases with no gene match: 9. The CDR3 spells CASSPRQGAADEQYF. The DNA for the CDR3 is TGTGCCAGCAGCCCTCGACAGGGGGCAGCGGACGAGCAGTACTTC.

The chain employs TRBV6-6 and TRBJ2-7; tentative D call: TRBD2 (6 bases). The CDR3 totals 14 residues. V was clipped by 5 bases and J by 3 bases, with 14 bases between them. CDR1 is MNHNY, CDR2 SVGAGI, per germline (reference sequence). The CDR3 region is CASSPTVGGYEQYF. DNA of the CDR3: TGTGCCAGCAGTCCCACCGTGGGGGGCTACGAGCAGTACTTC.

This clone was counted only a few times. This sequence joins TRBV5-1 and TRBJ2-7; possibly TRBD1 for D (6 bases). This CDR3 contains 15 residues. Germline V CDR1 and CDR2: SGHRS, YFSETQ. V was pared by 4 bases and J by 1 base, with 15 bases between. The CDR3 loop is CASSPTNRVSYEQYF. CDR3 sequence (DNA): TGCGCCAGCAGCCCCACGAACAGGGTATCCTACGAGCAGTACTTC. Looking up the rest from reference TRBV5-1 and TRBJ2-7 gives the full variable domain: KAGVTQTPRYLIKTRGQQVTLSCSPISGHRSVSWYQQTPGQGLQFLFEYFSETQRNKGNFPGRFSGRQFSNSRSEMNVSTLELGDSALYLCASSPTNRVSYEQYFGPGTRLTVT.

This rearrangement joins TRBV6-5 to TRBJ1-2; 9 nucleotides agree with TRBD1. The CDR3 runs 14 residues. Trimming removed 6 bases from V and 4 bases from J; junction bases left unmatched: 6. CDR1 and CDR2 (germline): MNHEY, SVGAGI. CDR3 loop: CASSPGTGIYGYTF. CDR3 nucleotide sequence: TGTGCCAGCAGCCCCGGGACAGGGATCTATGGCTACACCTTC.

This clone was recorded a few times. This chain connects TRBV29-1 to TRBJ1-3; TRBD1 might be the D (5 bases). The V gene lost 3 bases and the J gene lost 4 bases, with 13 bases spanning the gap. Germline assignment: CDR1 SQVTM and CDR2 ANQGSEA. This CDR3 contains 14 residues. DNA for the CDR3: TGCAGCGTTGACCCCGCAGGGTACGGAAACACCATATATTTT. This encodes CSVDPAGYGNTIYF.

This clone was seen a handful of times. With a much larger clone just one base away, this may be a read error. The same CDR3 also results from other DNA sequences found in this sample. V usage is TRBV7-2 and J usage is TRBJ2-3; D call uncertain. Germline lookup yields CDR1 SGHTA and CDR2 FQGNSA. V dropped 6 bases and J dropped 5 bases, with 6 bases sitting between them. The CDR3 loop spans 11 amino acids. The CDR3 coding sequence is TGTGCCAGCAGTTGGGGAGATACGCAGTATTTT. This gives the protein CASSWGDTQYF.

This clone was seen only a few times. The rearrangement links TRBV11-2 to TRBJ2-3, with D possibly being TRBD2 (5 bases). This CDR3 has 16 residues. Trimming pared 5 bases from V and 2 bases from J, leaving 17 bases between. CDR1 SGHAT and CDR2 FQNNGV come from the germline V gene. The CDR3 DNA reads TGTGCCAGCAGCCACGGCCTCTCGGGGTACACAGATACGCAGTATTTT. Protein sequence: CASSHGLSGYTDTQYF.

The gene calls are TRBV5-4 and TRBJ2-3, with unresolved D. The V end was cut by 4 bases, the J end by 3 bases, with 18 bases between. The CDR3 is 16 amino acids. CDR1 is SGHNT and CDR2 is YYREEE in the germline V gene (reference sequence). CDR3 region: CASSPKLETNTDTQYF. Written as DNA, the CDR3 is TGTGCCAGCAGCCCCAAGTTAGAAACCAATACAGATACGCAGTATTTT.

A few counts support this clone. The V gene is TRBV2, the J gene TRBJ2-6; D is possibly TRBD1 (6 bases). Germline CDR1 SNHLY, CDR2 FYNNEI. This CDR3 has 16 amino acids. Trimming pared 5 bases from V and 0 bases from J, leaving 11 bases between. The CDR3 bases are TGTGCCAGCAGTCCCAACAGGGTCTCTGGGGCCAACGTCCTGACTTTC. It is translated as CASSPNRVSGANVLTF.

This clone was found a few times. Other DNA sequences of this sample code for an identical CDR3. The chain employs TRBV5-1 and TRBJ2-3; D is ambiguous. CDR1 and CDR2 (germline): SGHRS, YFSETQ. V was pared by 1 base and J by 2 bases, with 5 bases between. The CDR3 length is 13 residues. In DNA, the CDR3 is TGCGCCAGCAGCTTGAACCCCACAGATACGCAGTATTTT. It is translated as CASSLNPTDTQYF. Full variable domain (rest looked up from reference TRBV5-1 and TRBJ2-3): KAGVTQTPRYLIKTRGQQVTLSCSPISGHRSVSWYQQTPGQGLQFLFEYFSETQRNKGNFPGRFSGRQFSNSRSEMNVSTLELGDSALYLCASSLNPTDTQYFGPGTRLTVL.

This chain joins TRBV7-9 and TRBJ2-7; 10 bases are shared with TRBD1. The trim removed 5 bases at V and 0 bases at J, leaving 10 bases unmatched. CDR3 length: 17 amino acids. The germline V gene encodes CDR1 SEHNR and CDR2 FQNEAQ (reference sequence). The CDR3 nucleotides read TGTGCCAGCAGCGTTGGGACAGGGGTACACAGCTCCTACGAGCAGTACTTC. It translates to CASSVGTGVHSSYEQYF.

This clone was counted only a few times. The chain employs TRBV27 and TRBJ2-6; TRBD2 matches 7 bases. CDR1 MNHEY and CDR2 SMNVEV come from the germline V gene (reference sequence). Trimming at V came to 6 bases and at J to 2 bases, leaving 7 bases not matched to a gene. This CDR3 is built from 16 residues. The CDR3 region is CASRLEAGTGANVLTF. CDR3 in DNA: TGTGCCAGCAGGCTAGAAGCGGGAACTGGGGCCAACGTCCTGACTTTC.

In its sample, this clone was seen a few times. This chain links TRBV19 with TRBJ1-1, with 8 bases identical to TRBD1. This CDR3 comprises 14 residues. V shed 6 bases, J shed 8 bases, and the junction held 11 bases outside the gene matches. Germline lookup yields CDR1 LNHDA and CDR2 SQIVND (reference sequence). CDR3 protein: CASSHNDRGREAFF. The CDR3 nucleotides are TGTGCCAGTAGCCATAATGACAGGGGTAGAGAAGCTTTCTTT.

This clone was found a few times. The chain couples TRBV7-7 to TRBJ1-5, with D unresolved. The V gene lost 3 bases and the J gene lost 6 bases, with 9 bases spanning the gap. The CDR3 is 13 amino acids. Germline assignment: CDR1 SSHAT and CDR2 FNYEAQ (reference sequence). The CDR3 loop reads CASSLLERQPQHF. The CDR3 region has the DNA TGTGCCAGCAGCTTGTTAGAGCGTCAGCCCCAGCATTTT.

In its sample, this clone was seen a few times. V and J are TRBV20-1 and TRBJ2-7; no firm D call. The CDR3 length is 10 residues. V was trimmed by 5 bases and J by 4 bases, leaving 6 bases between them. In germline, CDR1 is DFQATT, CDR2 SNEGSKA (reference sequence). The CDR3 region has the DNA TGCAGTGCTGAGAAATACGAGCAGTACTTC. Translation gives CSAEKYEQYF.

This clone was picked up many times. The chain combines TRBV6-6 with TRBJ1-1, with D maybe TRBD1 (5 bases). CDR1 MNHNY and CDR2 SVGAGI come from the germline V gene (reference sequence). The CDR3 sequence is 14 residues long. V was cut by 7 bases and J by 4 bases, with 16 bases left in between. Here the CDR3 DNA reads TGTGCCAGCACCTGGGGCAGGGAGGGCACTGAAGCTTTCTTT. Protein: CASTWGREGTEAFF.

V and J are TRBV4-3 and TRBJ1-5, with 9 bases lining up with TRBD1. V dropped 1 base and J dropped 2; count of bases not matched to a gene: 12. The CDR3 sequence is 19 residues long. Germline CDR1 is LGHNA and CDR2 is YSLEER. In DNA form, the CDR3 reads TGCGCCAGCAGCCAAGGATCTCGGGACAGGGTTCTTGGCAATCAGCCCCAGCATTTT. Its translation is CASSQGSRDRVLGNQPQHF.

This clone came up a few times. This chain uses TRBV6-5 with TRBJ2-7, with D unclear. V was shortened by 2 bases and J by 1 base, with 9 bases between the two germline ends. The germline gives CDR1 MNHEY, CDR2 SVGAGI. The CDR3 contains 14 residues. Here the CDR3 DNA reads TGTGCCAGCAGTTACGCGGAAGTATCCTACGAGCAGTACTTC. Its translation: CASSYAEVSYEQYF.

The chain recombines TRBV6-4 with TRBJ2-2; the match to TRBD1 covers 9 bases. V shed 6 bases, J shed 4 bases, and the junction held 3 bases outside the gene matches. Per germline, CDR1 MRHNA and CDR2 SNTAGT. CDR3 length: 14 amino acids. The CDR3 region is CASRRTGVTGELFF. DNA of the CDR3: TGTGCCAGCAGACGGACAGGGGTCACCGGGGAGCTGTTTTTT.

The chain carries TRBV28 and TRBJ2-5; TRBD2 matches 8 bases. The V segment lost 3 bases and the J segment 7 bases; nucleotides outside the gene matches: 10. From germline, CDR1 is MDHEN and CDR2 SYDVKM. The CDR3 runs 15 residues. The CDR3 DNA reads TGTGCCAGCAGTTTTCGGGGGGGCCCTGATCGGACCCAGTACTTC. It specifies CASSFRGGPDRTQYF.

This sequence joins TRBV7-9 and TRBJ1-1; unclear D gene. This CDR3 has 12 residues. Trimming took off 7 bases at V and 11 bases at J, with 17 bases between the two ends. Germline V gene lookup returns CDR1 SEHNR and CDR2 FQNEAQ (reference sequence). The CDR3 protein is CASKRTDQRAFF. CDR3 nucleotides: TGTGCCAGCAAGAGAACGGATCAACGTGCTTTCTTT. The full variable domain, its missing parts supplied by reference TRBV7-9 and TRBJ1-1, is DTGVSQNPRHKITKRGQNVTFRCDPISEHNRLYWYRQTLGQGPEFLTYFQNEAQLEKSRLLSDRFSAERPKGSFSTLEIQRTEQGDSAMYLCASKRTDQRAFFGQGTRLTVV.

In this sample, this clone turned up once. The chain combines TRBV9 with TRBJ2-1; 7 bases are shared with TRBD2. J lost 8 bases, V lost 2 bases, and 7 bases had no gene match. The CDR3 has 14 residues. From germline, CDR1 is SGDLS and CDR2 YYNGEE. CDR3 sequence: CASSVRTSSDEQFF. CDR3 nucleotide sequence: TGTGCCAGCAGCGTTAGGACTAGTAGCGATGAGCAGTTCTTC.

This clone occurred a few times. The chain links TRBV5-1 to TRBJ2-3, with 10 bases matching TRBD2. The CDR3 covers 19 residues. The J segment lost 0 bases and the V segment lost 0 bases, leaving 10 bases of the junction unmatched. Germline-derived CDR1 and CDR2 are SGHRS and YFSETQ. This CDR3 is CASSLVPSGGPGSTDTQYF. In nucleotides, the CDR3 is TGCGCCAGCAGCTTGGTTCCTAGCGGGGGCCCAGGTAGCACAGATACGCAGTATTTT.

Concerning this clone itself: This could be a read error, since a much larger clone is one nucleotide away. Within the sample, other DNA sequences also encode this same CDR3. The CDR3 protein is CASSLSTDTQYF. CDR3 coding DNA: TGTGCCAGCAGCTTAAGTACAGATACGCAGTATTTT. J is TRBJ2-3 and V is TRBV7-2; D gene unclear. Trimming shortened V by 2 bases and J by 3 bases, and 3 bases separated the two germline ends. The germline V gene encodes CDR1 SGHTA and CDR2 FQGNSA. The CDR3 extends over 12 amino acids.

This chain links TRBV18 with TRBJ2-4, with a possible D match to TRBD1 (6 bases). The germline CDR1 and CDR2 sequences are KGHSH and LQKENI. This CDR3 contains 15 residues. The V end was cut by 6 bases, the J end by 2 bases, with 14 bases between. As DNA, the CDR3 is TGTGCCAGCTCCGGACAGATGGGAACCAAAAACATTCAGTACTTC. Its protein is CASSGQMGTKNIQYF.

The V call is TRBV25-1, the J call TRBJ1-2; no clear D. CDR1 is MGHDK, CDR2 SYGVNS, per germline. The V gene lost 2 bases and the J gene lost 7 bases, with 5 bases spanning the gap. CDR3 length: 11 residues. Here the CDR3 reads CASSEALGYTF. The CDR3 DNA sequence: TGTGCCAGCAGTGAAGCTCTTGGCTACACCTTC.